Below, 15 T cell receptor beta chains from the same sample are listed, as sequenced in a study of cytomegalovirus exposure and HLA in healthy donors. The study ran its PCR with 60 Vbeta and 13 Jbeta primers. Assay used: immunoSEQ multiplex PCR; TCRdb lists only in-frame clones, some missing. The repertoire has under 200,000 clones, about 80% of them found once; the top ten carry more than 2%. Sequenced sample: PBMCs. The source is a woman in her twenties or thirties in good health and CMV-seropositive.

The genes are TRBV6-6 and TRBJ1-6; 10 bases map to TRBD1. Trimming cost V 5 bases and J 7 bases; bases outside gene matches: 8. The CDR3 runs 16 residues. Germline CDR1 reads MNHNY; CDR2 reads SVGAGI (reference sequence). The CDR3 nucleotides are TGTGCCAGCAGTCCCCCCCGGACAGGGGGGAATTCACCCCTCCACTTT. This encodes CASSPPRTGGNSPLHF.

The chain links TRBV27 to TRBJ1-1; TRBD1 is a possible D gene (6 bases). This CDR3 region has 12 residues. CDR1 and CDR2 (germline): MNHEY, SMNVEV (reference sequence). The V end was cut by 2 bases, the J end by 8 bases, with 9 bases between. CDR3 protein: CASSLTGTEAFF. The CDR3 coding sequence is TGTGCCAGCAGTTTAACCGGGACAGAAGCTTTCTTT.

This chain joins TRBV5-4 and TRBJ2-3; TRBD2 might be the D (6 bases). V was pared by 4 bases and J by 0 bases, with 15 bases between. The CDR3 length is 16 residues. Germline V lookup: CDR1 SGHNT, CDR2 YYREEE (reference sequence). The CDR3 region is CASSPGLSPSTDTQYF. The CDR3, as DNA: TGTGCCAGCAGCCCGGGACTTTCTCCTAGCACAGATACGCAGTATTTT.

This chain joins TRBV19 and TRBJ2-4, with 12 bases lining up with TRBD1. Germline-derived CDR1 and CDR2 are LNHDA and SQIVND (reference sequence). The CDR3 is 19 residues long. Unmatched junction bases numbered 11, after V lost 5 bases and J lost 0 bases. Here the CDR3 DNA reads TGTGCCAGTAGTCCAAACCGGGACAGGGGGCGAGTAGCCAAAAACATTCAGTACTTC. Encoded protein: CASSPNRDRGRVAKNIQYF. Full variable domain (missing parts from reference TRBV19 and TRBJ2-4): DGGITQSPKYLFRKEGQNVTLSCEQNLNHDAMYWYRQDPGQGLRLIYYSQIVNDFQKGDIAEGYSVSREKKESFPLTVTSAQKNPTAFYLCASSPNRDRGRVAKNIQYFGAGTRLSVL.

This chain connects TRBV9 to TRBJ1-4; 10 bases are a match to TRBD1. CDR3 length: 15 residues. The germline gives CDR1 SGDLS, CDR2 YYNGEE. The V segment lost 2 bases and the J segment 4 bases; nucleotides outside the gene matches: 2. Written as DNA, the CDR3 is TGTGCCAGCAGCGTCGGGACAGGGGTTAATGAAAAACTGTTTTTT. Translated, it gives CASSVGTGVNEKLFF.

V is TRBV10-3 and J is TRBJ1-5, with 8 bases matching TRBD1. Germline V lookup: CDR1 ENHRY, CDR2 SYGVKD. This CDR3 contains 14 residues. The V segment lost 6 bases and the J segment 2 bases; nucleotides outside the gene matches: 3. CDR3 in amino acids: CAISEGQGNQPQHF. The CDR3 nucleotides are TGTGCCATCAGCGAGGGACAGGGCAATCAGCCCCAGCATTTT.

The gene calls are TRBV5-8 and TRBJ2-1; unclear D gene. Trimming took 0 bases from V and 8 from J, leaving 12 bases between them. CDR3 length: 14 amino acids. Germline assignment: CDR1 SGHTS and CDR2 YDEGEE. The CDR3 reads CASSLALELHEQFF. CDR3 DNA sequence: TGTGCCAGCAGCTTGGCTCTGGAGCTCCATGAGCAGTTCTTC.

The gene calls are TRBV19 and TRBJ2-7, with D perhaps matching TRBD2 (6 bases). With 5 bases removed from V and 1 base from J, the gap between germline ends came to 21 bases. Germline assignment: CDR1 LNHDA and CDR2 SQIVND (reference sequence). CDR3 length: 17 amino acids. The CDR3 DNA reads TGTGCCAGTAGTTTGGCTAGCGTACATAGCGGTTCCTACGAGCAGTACTTC. The encoded protein is CASSLASVHSGSYEQYF. Full variable domain (remainder filled in from reference TRBV19 and TRBJ2-7): DGGITQSPKYLFRKEGQNVTLSCEQNLNHDAMYWYRQDPGQGLRLIYYSQIVNDFQKGDIAEGYSVSREKKESFPLTVTSAQKNPTAFYLCASSLASVHSGSYEQYFGPGTRLTVT.

The V and J genes are TRBV4-3 and TRBJ1-4; 8 bases are a match to TRBD1. Germline values: CDR1 LGHNA, CDR2 YSLEER. The V and J ends lost 2 bases and 6 bases, in that order; junction bases with no gene match: 8. The CDR3 is made up of 16 amino acids. The CDR3 sequence: CASSQWGTGEDEKLFF. The CDR3 nucleotides read TGCGCCAGCAGCCAATGGGGGACAGGAGAAGATGAAAAACTGTTTTTT.

The sample holds a few counts of this clone. The chain joins TRBV4-2 to TRBJ2-5; 7 bases line up with TRBD2. The J call may be wrong; the DNA end is better matched by TRBJ2-7. CDR3 length equals 15 residues. Germline values: CDR1 LGHNA, CDR2 YNFKEQ. The CDR3 is CASSPGGGSSYEQYF. In DNA form, the CDR3 reads TGTGCCAGCAGCCCCGGTGGCGGGAGCTCCTACGAGCAGTACTTC.

This sequence joins TRBV5-4 and TRBJ2-1; D perhaps matches TRBD2 (6 bases). The germline CDR1 and CDR2 sequences are SGHNT and YYREEE (reference sequence). Trimming cost V 0 bases and J 7 bases, with 20 bases left between them. The CDR3 runs to 17 residues. The CDR3 DNA reads TGTGCCAGCAGCTTGGCCGGAGGGGCCGTCAACCAAAATGAGCAGTTCTTC. Encoded protein: CASSLAGGAVNQNEQFF.

This chain joins TRBV7-2 and TRBJ1-3; the match to TRBD1 covers 11 bases. Germline CDR1 and CDR2: SGHTA and FQGNSA. V gave up 5 bases and J gave up 7 bases; unmatched junction bases: 4. This CDR3 spans 14 amino acids. The chain's CDR3 is CASSRDRGKNTIYF. The CDR3 nucleotides are TGTGCCAGCAGCCGGGACAGGGGGAAGAACACCATATATTTT.

J is TRBJ2-5 and V is TRBV6-1; 12 nucleotides agree with TRBD2. Germline V CDR1 and CDR2: MNHNS, SASEGT. This CDR3 is 14 amino acids long. J was trimmed by 5 bases and V by 2 bases; bases with no gene match: 0. In nucleotides, the CDR3 is TGTGCCAGCAGTGAAACTAGCGGGGGGGAGACCCAGTACTTC. This encodes CASSETSGGETQYF.

This chain uses TRBV25-1 with TRBJ1-2, with 12 bases identical to TRBD1. The CDR3 is 18 residues long. The germline gives CDR1 MGHDK, CDR2 SYGVNS. Unmatched junction bases numbered 11, after V lost 6 bases and J lost 0 bases. Written as DNA, the CDR3 is TGTGCCAGCAGGGACGAGAGGGACAGGGGGCTCGCTAACTATGGCTACACCTTC. Translation: CASRDERDRGLANYGYTF.

The chain couples TRBV18 to TRBJ2-3; 7 positions match TRBD1. The CDR3 contains 14 residues. V dropped 5 bases and J dropped 1; count of bases not matched to a gene: 3. Looked up from germline, CDR1 is KGHSH and CDR2 is LQKENI. The DNA of the CDR3 is TGTGCCAGCTCATCCGGGACAGGCACAGATACGCAGTATTTT. It specifies CASSSGTGTDTQYF.